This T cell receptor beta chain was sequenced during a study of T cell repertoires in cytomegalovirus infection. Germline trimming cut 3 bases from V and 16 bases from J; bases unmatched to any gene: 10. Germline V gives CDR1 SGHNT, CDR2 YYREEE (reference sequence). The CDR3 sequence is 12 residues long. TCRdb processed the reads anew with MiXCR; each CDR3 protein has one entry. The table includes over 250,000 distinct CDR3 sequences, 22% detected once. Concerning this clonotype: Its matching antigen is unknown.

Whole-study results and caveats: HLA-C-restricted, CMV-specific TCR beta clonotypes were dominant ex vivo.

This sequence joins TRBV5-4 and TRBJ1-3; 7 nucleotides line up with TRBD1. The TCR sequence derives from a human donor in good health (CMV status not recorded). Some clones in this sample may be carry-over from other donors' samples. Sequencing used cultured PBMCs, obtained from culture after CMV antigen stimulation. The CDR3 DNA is TGTGCCAGCAGCTCCACTTTTGGACAGGACTATTTT. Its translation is CASSSTFGQDYF.